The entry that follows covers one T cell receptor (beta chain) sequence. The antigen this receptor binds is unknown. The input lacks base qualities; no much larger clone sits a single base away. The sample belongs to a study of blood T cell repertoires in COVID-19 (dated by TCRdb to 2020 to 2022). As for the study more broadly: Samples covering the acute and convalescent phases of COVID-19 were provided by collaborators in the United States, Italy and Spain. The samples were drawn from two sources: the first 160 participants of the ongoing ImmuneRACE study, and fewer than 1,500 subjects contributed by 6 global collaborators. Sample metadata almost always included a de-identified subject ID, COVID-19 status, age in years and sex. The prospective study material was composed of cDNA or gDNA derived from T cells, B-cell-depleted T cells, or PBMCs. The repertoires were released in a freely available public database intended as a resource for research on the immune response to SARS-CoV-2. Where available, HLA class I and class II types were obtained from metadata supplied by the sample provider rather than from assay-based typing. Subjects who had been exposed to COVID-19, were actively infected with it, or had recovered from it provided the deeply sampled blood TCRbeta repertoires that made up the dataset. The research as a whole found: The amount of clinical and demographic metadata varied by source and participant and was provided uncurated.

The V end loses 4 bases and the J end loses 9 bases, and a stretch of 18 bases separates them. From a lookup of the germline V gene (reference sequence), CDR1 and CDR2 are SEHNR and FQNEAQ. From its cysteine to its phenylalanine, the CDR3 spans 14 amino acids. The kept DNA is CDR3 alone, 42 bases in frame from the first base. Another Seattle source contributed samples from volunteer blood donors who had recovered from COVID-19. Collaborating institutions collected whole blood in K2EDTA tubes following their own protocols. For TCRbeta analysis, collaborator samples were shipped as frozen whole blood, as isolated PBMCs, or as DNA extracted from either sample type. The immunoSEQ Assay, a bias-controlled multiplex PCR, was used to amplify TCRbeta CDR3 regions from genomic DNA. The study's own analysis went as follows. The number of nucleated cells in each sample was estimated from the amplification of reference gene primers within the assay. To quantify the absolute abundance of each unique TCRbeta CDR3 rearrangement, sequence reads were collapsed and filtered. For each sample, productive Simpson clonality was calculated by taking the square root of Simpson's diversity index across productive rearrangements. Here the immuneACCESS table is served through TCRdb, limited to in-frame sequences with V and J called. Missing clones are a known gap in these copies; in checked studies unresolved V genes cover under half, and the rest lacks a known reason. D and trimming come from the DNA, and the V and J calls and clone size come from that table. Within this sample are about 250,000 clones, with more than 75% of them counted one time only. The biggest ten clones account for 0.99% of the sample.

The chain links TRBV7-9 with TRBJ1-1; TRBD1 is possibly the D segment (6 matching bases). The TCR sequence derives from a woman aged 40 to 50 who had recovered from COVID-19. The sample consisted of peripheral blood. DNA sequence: TGTGCCAGCAGCTCCCCGGTAATGACAGGCCAAGCTTTCTTT. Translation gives CASSSPVMTGQAFF.